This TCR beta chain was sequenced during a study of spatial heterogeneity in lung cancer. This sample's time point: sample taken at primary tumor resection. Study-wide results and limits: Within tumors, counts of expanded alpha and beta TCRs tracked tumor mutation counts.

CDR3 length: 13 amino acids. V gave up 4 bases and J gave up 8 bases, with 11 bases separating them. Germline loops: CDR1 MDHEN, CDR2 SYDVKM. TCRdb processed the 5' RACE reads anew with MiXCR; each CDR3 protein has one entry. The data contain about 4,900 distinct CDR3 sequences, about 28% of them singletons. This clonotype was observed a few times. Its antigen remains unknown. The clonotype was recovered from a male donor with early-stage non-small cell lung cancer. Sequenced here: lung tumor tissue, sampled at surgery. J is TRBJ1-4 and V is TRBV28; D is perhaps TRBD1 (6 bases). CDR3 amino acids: CASSSQGWEKLFF. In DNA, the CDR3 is TGTGCCAGCAGTTCTCAGGGGTGGGAAAAACTGTTTTTT.